The present entry profiles one TCR beta chain with its context. Its antigen remains undetermined. Nothing much larger sits one base from this clone, and base qualities are not available. The data stem from a study of shared clonotypes between healthy human individuals (dated by TCRdb to 2019 to 2021). Some background on the complete study: The cohort comprised a couple of women and three men aged 18 to 49 years. Per donor, three plates each were used for CD4 naive and CD4 memory, two for CD8 naive, and one for CD8 memory. The study deeply sequenced blood TCR repertoires of roughly five healthy adults to estimate repertoire size and the extent of clonotype sharing between individuals. Libraries were prepared and TCR repertoires were sequenced by different laboratories using diverse techniques, in order to increase sequencing depth and limit assay-specific biases. Per donor, leukapheresis produced somewhere between about 0.94 and 9 billion PBMCs.

Trimming removed 4 bases from V and 5 bases from J, leaving 15 bases between the germline ends. The CDR3 holds 14 amino acids from the cysteine to the phenylalanine. Kept here is only the CDR3 DNA, which spans 42 bases and is read in frame from base 1. The germline V gene (reference sequence) yields MNHEY for CDR1 and SMNVEV for CDR2. TCR CDR3 regions were amplified from genomic DNA by multiplex PCR using the deep immunoSEQ assay. Extracted genomic DNA from each cell subset was distributed evenly across all wells of several immunoSEQ 96-well plates, and each plate was treated as a replicate. For sorted subsets, each replicate PCR was loaded with roughly 0.2 ug genomic DNA, equivalent to 30,000 to 35,000 T cell genomes. Purified libraries were quantified with a Qubit 3.0 fluorometer, sized on a Bioanalyzer 2100, and re-quantified with the KAPA Library Quantification kit. Each immunoSEQ 96-well plate was sequenced on its own single-read 150-cycle Illumina NextSeq 550 flow cell. The published analysis was carried out like this. The immunoSEQ output contained only junctional sequences without quality scores, so filtering could not match that applied to full-length reads. Sequences were annotated with PyIR, a Python wrapper for IgBLAST v1.9, using IMGT germline references to assign V/J genes and CDR3. Reads were removed for weak V/J assignments (E-value above 1e-6), missing CDR3, stop codons, out-of-frame junctions, or ambiguous translated residues. V3J clonotypes were defined as sequences sharing an identical inferred V gene, J gene, and CDR3 amino acid sequence. Percentage overlap between repertoires was computed as shared unique clonotypes divided by the size of the smaller repertoire. Richness of each repertoire was evaluated using RTK rarefaction, the Chao1 estimator, and Recon v2.1 estimates of unobserved clonotypes. Generation probabilities for all TCRbeta clonotypes obtained by the gDNA method from a handful of donors were computed using OLGA. TCRdb stores this immuneACCESS table with in-frame sequences only. Part of the clones is absent; in the studies checked, under half of the shortfall reflects unresolved V genes, and no reason is known for the rest. From that table come the V and J calls and clone size; the DNA was used to work out D and trimming. The sample contains some 2,100,000 clones, 85% to 95% of them found a single time. Around 1.7% of the sample is in the top ten clones.

Summary of the overall study and its limitations: Incomplete sequencing was indicated by rarefaction of sorted-subset datasets, despite the large sequencing depth. Sharing across a handful of donors was observed for approximately 5% of naive CD4, over 3% of naive CD8, 2.3% of memory CD4, and around 0.44% of memory CD8 clonotypes. Pairwise subsampling indicated that sequencing depth was expected to affect the degree of clonotype sharing among donors. Only blood was sampled, and tissue TCR repertoires likely differ from those in blood. Because the study included only a small number of donors, the genetic and exposure-history diversity represented was limited. Estimated clonotype richness was generally larger for naive than for memory subsets. Compared with non-shared clonotypes, the clonotypes found in all four sorted-subset donors had higher generation probabilities.

CD8 naive samples were obtained by positive selection for CCR7 among CD45RO-negative cells, yielding a CD45RA+CCR7+ population from which TemRA cells were excluded. Healthy HIV-negative adults with no recently reported acute infections or vaccinations were included as donors. Every donor was a Caucasian adult residing in Nashville, Tennessee, USA. After blood collection by leukapheresis, PBMCs were isolated using Ficoll-Histopaque density gradient centrifugation and then cryopreserved in the vapor phase of liquid nitrogen. Analytical flow cytometry was used to check the purity and quantity of every magnetically sorted T cell population. From each sorted fraction, genomic DNA was isolated and quantified by UV absorbance on a Nanodrop 2000c.

Sequenced material: naive CD8+ T cells from PBMCs. What this sample's cell subset or site label stands for: CD45RA+CCR7+. The rearranged chain carries TRBV27 and TRBJ2-7, with the D gene not clear enough to name. The TCR was taken from a man aged 18 to 30 in good health. Some clones in this sample may be carry-over from other donors' samples. The DNA sequence follows: TGTGCCAGCAGTTCCGGACCTTTTGGCCACGAGCAGTACTTC. This encodes CASSSGPFGHEQYF.